The rows below give T cell receptor beta chains drawn from one sample of a study of blood T cells in healthy people across ages. MiXCR was run by TCRdb on the 5' RACE reads, yielding one entry per CDR3 protein. The sample lists roughly 730,000 distinct CDR3 sequences; roughly 50% were seen once. Material: blood. All receptors come from a man aged 40-49 years in good health. CDR3s include the opening cysteine and the closing phenylalanine or tryptophan. A D gene is named only where the DNA matches it firmly. Size values are once, few and many counts, or a class for expanded clones, and some rows have none.

>TRBD1|-|TRBV24-1|TRBJ2-1
CATSGEGQGAGEQFF
TGTGCCACCAGTGGCGAAGGACAGGGGGCCGGTGAGCAGTTCTTC
>-|-|TRBV25-1|TRBJ2-5
CASSGQGQETQYF
TGTGCCAGCAGTGGGCAGGGCCAAGAGACCCAGTACTTC
>-|-|TRBV2|TRBJ2-1
CASLQDSHGEQFF
TGTGCCAGCTTGCAGGACAGCCACGGAGAGCAGTTCTTC
>-|-|TRBV5-1|TRBJ2-7
CASSLALKGNEQYF
TGCGCCAGCAGCTTGGCCTTGAAAGGGAACGAGCAGTACTTC
>-|few|TRBV20-1|TRBJ1-2
CSASGGNYGYTF
TGCAGTGCGAGTGGGGGGAACTATGGCTACACCTTC
>TRBD1|-|TRBV28|TRBJ2-2
CASSFPGTGYTGELFF
TGTGCCAGCAGTTTTCCCGGGACAGGGTACACCGGGGAGCTGTTTTTT
>TRBD2|-|TRBV3-1|TRBJ2-3
CASSNTSLRDYRPKTQYF
TGTGCCAGCAGCAATACGTCACTCCGGGACTACCGACCCAAGACGCAGTATTTT
>-|-|TRBV4-1|TRBJ1-5
CASSQDSSGVKQPQHF
TGCGCCAGCAGCCAGGATTCCTCGGGGGTGAAGCAGCCCCAGCATTTT
>TRBD2|-|TRBV7-9|TRBJ2-3
CASSLVGRAGVTRDTQYF
TGTGCCAGCAGCTTAGTGGGACGAGCGGGGGTGACTCGGGATACGCAGTATTTT
>TRBD1|few|TRBV9|TRBJ2-7
CASSVPGQGVHEQYF
TGTGCCAGCAGCGTTCCGGGACAGGGGGTACATGAGCAGTACTTC
>-|-|TRBV7-9|TRBJ1-2
CASSSWTQYNYGYTF
TGTGCCAGCAGCTCCTGGACCCAATATAACTATGGCTACACCTTC
>-|few|TRBV6-6|TRBJ2-7
CASSAGTPGQYF
TGTGCCAGCAGCGCCGGAACCCCTGGGCAGTACTTC
>-|few|TRBV7-2|TRBJ2-7
CASSLIIGEQYF
TGTGCCAGCAGCTTGATAATAGGGGAGCAGTACTTC
>-|-|TRBV29-1|TRBJ2-7
CSVAGALEQYF
TGCAGCGTCGCTGGAGCTTTGGAGCAGTACTTC
>-|-|TRBV6-2/TRBV6-3|TRBJ2-5
CASSSHGTYERYF
TGTGCCAGCAGTTCCCATGGTACCTACGAGCGGTACTTC
>-|few|TRBV20-1|TRBJ2-7
CSAQGQGRAYEQYF
TGCAGTGCTCAAGGCCAGGGCAGGGCCTACGAGCAGTACTTC
>-|-|TRBV6-2/TRBV6-3|TRBJ2-1
CASSPAAGSYSYNEQFF
TGTGCCAGCAGTCCCGCGGCGGGTTCCTACTCCTACAATGAGCAGTTCTTC
>-|-|TRBV7-2|TRBJ1-2
CASSLNSGSGRESGYTF
TGTGCCAGCAGCTTAAACTCCGGGTCTGGACGTGAGAGTGGCTACACCTTC
>-|few|TRBV3-1|TRBJ1-2
CASSPTGGASGGYTF
TGTGCCAGCAGCCCCACGGGGGGCGCTTCGGGTGGCTACACCTTC
>-|few|TRBV18|TRBJ2-3
CASSPSGAGADTQYF
TGTGCCAGCTCACCATCGGGCGCCGGCGCAGATACGCAGTATTTT
>-|-|TRBV9|TRBJ2-1
CASTPGGVLDEQFF
TGTGCCAGCACCCCAGGAGGTGTCCTCGATGAGCAGTTCTTC
>TRBD2|-|TRBV6-1|TRBJ2-5
CAVRPSGQETQYF
TGTGCCGTCCGTCCTAGCGGACAAGAGACCCAGTACTTC
>-|-|TRBV28|TRBJ1-2
CASSLYMLDNYGYTF
TGTGCCAGCAGTTTATACATGTTGGATAACTATGGCTACACCTTC
>TRBD2|-|TRBV7-2|TRBJ2-3
CASSPGLAGGGGTDTQYF
TGTGCCAGCAGCCCGGGACTAGCGGGGGGCGGGGGCACAGATACGCAGTATTTT
>-|-|TRBV20-1|TRBJ2-7
CSANGGRGYNEQYF
TGCAGTGCTAATGGGGGGCGCGGCTACAATGAGCAGTACTTC
>TRBD1|-|TRBV20-1|TRBJ1-2
CSAREEGTGVYGYTF
TGCAGTGCTAGAGAAGAGGGGACAGGGGTCTATGGCTACACCTTC
>-|-|TRBV25-1|TRBJ1-1
CASSQTGLGTEAFF
TGTGCCAGCAGCCAAACAGGGTTAGGCACTGAAGCTTTCTTT
>-|-|TRBV20-1|TRBJ1-5
CSARVGIGGNSNQPQHF
TGCAGTGCTAGAGTGGGAATTGGGGGGAATAGCAATCAGCCCCAGCATTTT
>-|-|TRBV2|TRBJ2-7
CASSSYGGPYEQYF
TGTGCCAGCAGTTCATACGGTGGGCCTTACGAGCAGTACTTC
>TRBD2|once|TRBV9|TRBJ2-1
CASSVEVVAGKNNEQFF
TGTGCCAGCAGCGTAGAAGTTGTAGCGGGAAAAAACAATGAGCAGTTCTTC
>TRBD1|-|TRBV7-2|TRBJ2-3
CASSARQGAPLYF
TGTGCCAGCAGCGCTAGACAGGGGGCGCCTCTGTATTTT
>-|-|TRBV20-1|TRBJ2-2
CSARKEGTTGELFF
TGCAGTGCTAGAAAGGAGGGCACCACCGGGGAGCTGTTTTTT
>TRBD1|few|TRBV5-1|TRBJ2-5
CASSLDRGEETQYF
TGCGCCAGCAGTCTGGACAGGGGTGAAGAGACCCAGTACTTC
>TRBD1|-|TRBV28|TRBJ2-3
CASVTGTGRFTQYF
TGTGCCAGCGTGACCGGGACAGGTCGGTTCACGCAGTATTTT
>-|-|TRBV5-1|TRBJ2-1
CASSPGHSNSYNEQFF
TGCGCCAGCAGCCCCGGACACAGCAACTCCTACAATGAGCAGTTCTTC
>-|once|TRBV29-1|TRBJ1-2
CSVTDREGYGYTF
TGCAGCGTTACCGACAGAGAAGGCTATGGCTACACCTTC
>-|-|TRBV7-2|TRBJ2-5
CASSVGGSGDLEYF
TGTGCCAGCAGCGTAGGAGGCTCCGGGGACCTCGAGTACTTC